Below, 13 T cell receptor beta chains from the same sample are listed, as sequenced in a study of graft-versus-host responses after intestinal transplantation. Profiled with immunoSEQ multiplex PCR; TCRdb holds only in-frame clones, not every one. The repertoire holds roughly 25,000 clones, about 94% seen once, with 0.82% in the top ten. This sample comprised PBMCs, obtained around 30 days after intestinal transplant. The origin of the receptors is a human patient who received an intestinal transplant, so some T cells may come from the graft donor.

CDR3 protein: CASSNPRDVRTEAFF. CDR3 nucleotides: TGTGCCAGCTCGAATCCCCGGGACGTCAGAACTGAAGCTTTCTTT. This rearrangement joins TRBV18 to TRBJ1-1; a weak D match, TRBD1 (5 bases). Deletions cut 6 bases from V and 5 bases from J, with 19 bases between. Germline assignment: CDR1 KGHSH and CDR2 LQKENI. CDR3 length equals 15 residues.

In DNA, the CDR3 is TGTGCCAGCAGCCCCCCCCTAGGTGGCTACACCTTC. This sequence encodes CASSPPLGGYTF. V usage is TRBV7-9 and J usage is TRBJ1-2; the D is unclear. CDR1 is SEHNR, CDR2 FQNEAQ, per germline (reference sequence). The V end lost 5 bases, the J end lost 7 bases, and 11 bases lay between the germline ends. The CDR3 covers 12 residues. Variable domain in full (rest from reference TRBV7-9 and TRBJ1-2): DTGVSQNPRHKITKRGQNVTFRCDPISEHNRLYWYRQTLGQGPEFLTYFQNEAQLEKSRLLSDRFSAERPKGSFSTLEIQRTEQGDSAMYLCASSPPLGGYTFGSGTRLTVV.

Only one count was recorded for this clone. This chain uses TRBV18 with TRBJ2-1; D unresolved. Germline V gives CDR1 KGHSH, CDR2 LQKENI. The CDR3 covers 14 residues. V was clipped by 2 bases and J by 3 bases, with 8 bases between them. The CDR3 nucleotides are TGTGCCAGCTCACCATCACAGAGCTACAATGAGCAGTTCTTC. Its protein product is CASSPSQSYNEQFF.

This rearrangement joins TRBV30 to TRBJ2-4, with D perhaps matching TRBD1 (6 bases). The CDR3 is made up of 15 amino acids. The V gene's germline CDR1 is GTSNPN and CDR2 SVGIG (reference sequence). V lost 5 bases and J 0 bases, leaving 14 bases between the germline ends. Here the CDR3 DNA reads TGTGCCTGGCGGACCGGACAGATAGCCAAAAACATTCAGTACTTC. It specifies CAWRTGQIAKNIQYF.

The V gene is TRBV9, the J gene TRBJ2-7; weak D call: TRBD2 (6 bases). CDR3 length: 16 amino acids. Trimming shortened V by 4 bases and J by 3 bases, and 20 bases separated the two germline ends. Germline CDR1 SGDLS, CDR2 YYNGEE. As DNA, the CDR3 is TGTGCCAGCAGCTTAGACGGTACGGGACTGTACTACGAGCAGTACTTC. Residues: CASSLDGTGLYYEQYF.

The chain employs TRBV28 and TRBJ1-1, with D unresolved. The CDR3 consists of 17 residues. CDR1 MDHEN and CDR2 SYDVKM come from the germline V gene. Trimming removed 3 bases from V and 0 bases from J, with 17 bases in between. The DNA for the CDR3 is TGTGCCAGCAGTTTTCGGTTGGGGAGGGTTTTGAACACTGAAGCTTTCTTT. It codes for CASSFRLGRVLNTEAFF. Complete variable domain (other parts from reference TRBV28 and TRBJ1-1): DVKVTQSSRYLVKRTGEKVFLECVQDMDHENMFWYRQDPGLGLRLIYFSYDVKMKEKGDIPEGYSVSREKKERFSLILESASTNQTSMYLCASSFRLGRVLNTEAFFGQGTRLTVV.

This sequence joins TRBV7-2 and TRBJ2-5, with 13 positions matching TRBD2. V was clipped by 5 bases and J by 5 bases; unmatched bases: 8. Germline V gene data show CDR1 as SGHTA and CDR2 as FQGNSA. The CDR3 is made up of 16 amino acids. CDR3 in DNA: TGTGCCAGCAGCCAGAGGACTAGCGGGGGTTTGGAGACCCAGTACTTC. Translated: CASSQRTSGGLETQYF.

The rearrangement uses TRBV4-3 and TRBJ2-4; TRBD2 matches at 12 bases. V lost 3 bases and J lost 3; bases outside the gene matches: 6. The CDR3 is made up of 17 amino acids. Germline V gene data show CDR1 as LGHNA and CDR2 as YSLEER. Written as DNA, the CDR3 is TGCGCCAGCAGCCAGCTAGCGGGGGGGCCAGTCAAAAACATTCAGTACTTC. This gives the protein CASSQLAGGPVKNIQYF.

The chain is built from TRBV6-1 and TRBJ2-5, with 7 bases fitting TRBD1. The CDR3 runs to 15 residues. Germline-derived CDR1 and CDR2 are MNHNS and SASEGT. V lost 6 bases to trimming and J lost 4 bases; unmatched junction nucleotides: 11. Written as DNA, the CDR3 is TGTGCCAGCAGCTTGCATGACAGGGTTCGAGAGACCCAGTACTTC. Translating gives CASSLHDRVRETQYF.

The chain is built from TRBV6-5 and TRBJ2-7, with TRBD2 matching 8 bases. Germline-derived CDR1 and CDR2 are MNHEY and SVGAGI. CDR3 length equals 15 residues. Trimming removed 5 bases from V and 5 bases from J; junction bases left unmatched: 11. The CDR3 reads CASSNPRGGRNEQYF. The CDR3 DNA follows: TGTGCCAGCAGTAACCCCCGGGGGGGGCGAAACGAGCAGTACTTC.

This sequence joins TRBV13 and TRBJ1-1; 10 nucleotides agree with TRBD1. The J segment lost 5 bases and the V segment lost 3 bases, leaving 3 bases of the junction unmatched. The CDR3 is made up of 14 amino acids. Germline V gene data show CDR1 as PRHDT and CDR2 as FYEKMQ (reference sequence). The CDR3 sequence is CASSFDRGRTEAFF. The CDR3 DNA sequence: TGTGCCAGCAGCTTCGACAGGGGGCGAACTGAAGCTTTCTTT.

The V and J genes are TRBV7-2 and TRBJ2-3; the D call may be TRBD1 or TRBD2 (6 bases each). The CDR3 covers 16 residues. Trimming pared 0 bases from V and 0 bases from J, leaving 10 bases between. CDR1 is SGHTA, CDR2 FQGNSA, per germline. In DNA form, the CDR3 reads TGTGCCAGCAGCTTAGCGGGGGGCCCTAGCACAGATACGCAGTATTTT. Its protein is CASSLAGGPSTDTQYF. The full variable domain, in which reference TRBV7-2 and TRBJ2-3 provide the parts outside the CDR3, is GAGVSQSPSNKVTEKGKDVELRCDPISGHTALYWYRQSLGQGLEFLIYFQGNSAPDKSGLPSDRFSAERTGGSVSTLTIQRTQQEDSAVYLCASSLAGGPSTDTQYFGPGTRLTVL.

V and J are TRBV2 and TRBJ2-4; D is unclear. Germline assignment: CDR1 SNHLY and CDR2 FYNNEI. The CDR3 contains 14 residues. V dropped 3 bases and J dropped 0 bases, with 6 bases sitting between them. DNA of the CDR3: TGTGCCAGCAGTGAGGAGTTAGCCAAAAACATTCAGTACTTC. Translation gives CASSEELAKNIQYF.